What follows are 26 T cell receptor beta chains derived from one specimen sequenced in a study of cytomegalovirus exposure and HLA in healthy donors (dated by TCRdb to about 2017). Library construction relied on the immunoSEQ multiplex PCR assay. The multiplex PCR relied on a mix of 60 forward primers for TCR Vbeta segments and 13 reverse primers for TCR Jbeta segments. As stored in TCRdb, this immuneACCESS dataset retains in-frame rearrangements with V and J assigned. A fraction of the clones does not appear; measured against another copy, unresolved V genes explain less than half of the discrepancy, and the remainder lacks a known reason. The sample includes about 120,000 clones, with roughly 86% observed a single time. The ten largest clones represent about 2% of the sample. The specimen was PBMCs. These receptors were obtained from a man between 18 and 35 years old in good health and CMV-seronegative.

The genes are TRBV6-1 and TRBJ1-1; D uncertain. The V end lost 3 bases, the J end lost 1 base, and 3 bases lay between the germline ends. The CDR3 is made up of 12 amino acids. Germline loops: CDR1 MNHNS, CDR2 SASEGT. DNA for the CDR3: TGTGCCAGCAGTGAGAGGAACACTGAAGCTTTCTTT. It encodes CASSERNTEAFF.

The rearrangement joins TRBV9 to TRBJ2-2; D is unclear. Trimming pared 0 bases from V and 0 bases from J, leaving 6 bases between. CDR3 length: 15 amino acids. Germline V lookup: CDR1 SGDLS, CDR2 YYNGEE. The CDR3 DNA follows: TGTGCCAGCAGCGTAGGCGGCGCGAACACCGGGGAGCTGTTTTTT. This codes for CASSVGGANTGELFF.

The chain couples TRBV5-6 to TRBJ2-1; TRBD2 is a possible D gene (6 bases). V lost 3 bases and J 2 bases, leaving 21 bases between the germline ends. The CDR3 totals 18 residues. Germline V gene sequence: CDR1 SGHDT, CDR2 YYEEEE. The CDR3 DNA follows: TGTGCCAGCAGCTGGGACTTTAGCGGCTCGGGGGCCTACAATGAGCAGTTCTTC. Its translation: CASSWDFSGSGAYNEQFF. Full variable domain (remainder filled in from reference TRBV5-6 and TRBJ2-1): DAGVTQSPTHLIKTRGQQVTLRCSPKSGHDTVSWYQQALGQGPQFIFQYYEEEERQRGNFPDRFSGHQFPNYSSELNVNALLLGDSALYLCASSWDFSGSGAYNEQFFGPGTRLTVL.

This clone was counted between two and nine times. An end of the junction differs from the germline gene, which may be a read error. The chain joins TRBV7-9 to TRBJ2-6; D is uncertain. Germline V gene sequence: CDR1 SEHNR, CDR2 FQNEAQ (reference sequence). The CDR3 is 16 amino acids. CDR3 loop: CSSSLRQFFGANVLTF. For the CDR3, the DNA is TGTTCCAGCAGCTTAAGACAATTTTTTGGGGCCAACGTCCTGACTTTC.

The V and J genes are TRBV19 and TRBJ2-5; perhaps TRBD2 as D (5 bases). CDR1 and CDR2 from the germline V gene are LNHDA and SQIVND (reference sequence). V lost 3 bases and J 4 bases, leaving 18 bases between the germline ends. The CDR3 spans 16 residues. The DNA for the CDR3 is TGTGCCAGTAGTATGGAAGGACTCCCTAGAGGAGAGACCCAGTACTTC. It encodes CASSMEGLPRGETQYF.

This sequence joins TRBV7-6 and TRBJ1-3; 7 nucleotides match TRBD1. Trimming at V came to 5 bases and at J to 0 bases, leaving 10 bases not matched to a gene. Germline-derived CDR1 and CDR2 are SGHVS and FNYEAQ. This CDR3 is 17 amino acids long. In nucleotides, the CDR3 is TGTGCCAGCAGCCCCAGGACAGGAGTAAGCTCTGGAAACACCATATATTTT. Its translation: CASSPRTGVSSGNTIYF.

On this clone: The same CDR3 is also encoded by other DNA sequences in this sample. The chain links TRBV13 to TRBJ1-3, with 8 bases that match TRBD1. V shed 0 bases, J shed 4 bases, and the junction held 5 bases outside the gene matches. Germline lookup yields CDR1 PRHDT and CDR2 FYEKMQ (reference sequence). The CDR3 is made up of 16 amino acids. The CDR3 DNA sequence: TGTGCCAGCAGCTTAGGGACAGGGGATGGAGGAAACACCATATATTTT. Translated: CASSLGTGDGGNTIYF.

This chain uses TRBV6-6 with TRBJ1-6, with D perhaps matching TRBD1 (6 bases). V lost 4 bases to trimming and J lost 8 bases, with 15 bases between them. The CDR3 spans 15 residues. The germline gives CDR1 MNHNY, CDR2 SVGAGI (reference sequence). CDR3 residues: CASSSLTGRYSPLHF. CDR3 in DNA: TGTGCCAGCAGTTCCTTGACAGGCCGGTATTCACCCCTCCACTTT.

This clone was recorded a few times. This sequence joins TRBV2 and TRBJ2-5, with D perhaps matching TRBD2 (5 bases). The CDR3 is 13 amino acids. V lost 4 bases to trimming and J lost 7 bases, with 13 bases between them. The germline gives CDR1 SNHLY, CDR2 FYNNEI. CDR3 sequence: CASSGGPEGTQYF. CDR3 DNA: TGTGCCAGCAGTGGAGGTCCCGAGGGGACCCAGTACTTC.

V is TRBV29-1 and J is TRBJ2-5; TRBD1 is a possible D gene (5 bases). The better agreement between TRBJ2-7 and the DNA end casts doubt on the J call. This CDR3 is 12 amino acids long. The germline V gene has CDR1 SQVTM and CDR2 ANQGSEA. The CDR3 DNA follows: TGCAGCGTTGGTAAGGGGTCCTACGAGCAGTACTTC. Its translation is CSVGKGSYEQYF.

The rearrangement links TRBV7-3 to TRBJ2-2; 8 bases align to TRBD2. Per germline, CDR1 SGHTA and CDR2 FQGTGA. The CDR3 spans 16 residues. V dropped 5 bases and J dropped 6; count of bases not matched to a gene: 11. CDR3 loop: CASSLQSGGKSGELFF. CDR3 nucleotide sequence: TGTGCCAGCAGCCTCCAAAGCGGGGGTAAATCCGGGGAGCTGTTTTTT.

The chain has TRBV7-2 and TRBJ1-4; 7 bases align to TRBD1. CDR1 is SGHTA and CDR2 is FQGNSA in the germline V gene. This CDR3 contains 16 residues. The V segment lost 5 bases and the J segment 5 bases; nucleotides outside the gene matches: 11. CDR3 sequence: CASSETGTARNEKLFF. The DNA for the CDR3 is TGTGCCAGCAGCGAAACCGGGACAGCCAGGAATGAAAAACTGTTTTTT.

The gene calls are TRBV25-1 and TRBJ2-7, with 9 bases fitting TRBD2. The J segment lost 2 bases and the V segment lost 6 bases, leaving 14 bases of the junction unmatched. The V gene's germline CDR1 is MGHDK and CDR2 SYGVNS. This CDR3 spans 17 amino acids. The CDR3 DNA reads TGTGCCAGCAGCGGGAGCAGCCTTAGCGGGGGACCCTACGAGCAGTACTTC. It codes for CASSGSSLSGGPYEQYF.

V and J are TRBV5-6 and TRBJ2-5; 15 positions agree with TRBD2. The CDR3 runs 16 residues. After removal of 4 bases from V and 6 bases from J, the junction contained 7 bases not matched to a gene. CDR1 is SGHDT, CDR2 YYEEEE, per germline. CDR3 loop: CASSRTSGGAAKTQYF. CDR3 bases: TGTGCCAGCAGCCGGACTAGCGGGGGGGCCGCAAAGACCCAGTACTTC.

The gene calls are TRBV11-3 and TRBJ1-1, with D hard to call. CDR1 SGHNT and CDR2 YENEEA come from the germline V gene. Deletions cut 5 bases from V and 3 bases from J, with 19 bases between. This CDR3 is built from 16 residues. DNA for the CDR3: TGTGCCAGCAGCCCAGGTGGCCGTGGGTCGCACACTGAAGCTTTCTTT. Translated: CASSPGGRGSHTEAFF.

This clone was observed a single time. This sequence joins TRBV5-6 and TRBJ2-3; TRBD2 aligns across 9 bases. Germline CDR1 is SGHDT and CDR2 is YYEEEE. Losses at the gene ends were 0 bases for V and 2 bases for J; bases not matched to a gene: 7. There are 17 residues in the CDR3. In nucleotides, the CDR3 is TGTGCCAGCAGCTTGGGTGGGACTAGCCTTTACACAGATACGCAGTATTTT. This translates into CASSLGGTSLYTDTQYF.

The gene calls are TRBV2 and TRBJ2-7; 10 bases map to TRBD1. Germline lookup yields CDR1 SNHLY and CDR2 FYNNEI. The J segment lost 4 bases and the V segment lost 4 bases, leaving 7 bases of the junction unmatched. CDR3 length: 15 residues. DNA of the CDR3: TGTGCCAGCAGTGCCCGGGACAGGGGACTATACGAGCAGTACTTC. Translated: CASSARDRGLYEQYF.

Turning to this clone: The sample carries other DNA sequences with the same CDR3. The genes are TRBV6-5 and TRBJ1-2; TRBD1 matches 8 bases. CDR1 is MNHEY and CDR2 is SVGAGI in the germline V gene. Unmatched junction bases numbered 5, after V lost 6 bases and J lost 2 bases. There are 14 residues in the CDR3. The CDR3 here is CASSNSGGNYGYTF. The CDR3 bases are TGTGCCAGCAGCAATTCAGGGGGCAACTATGGCTACACCTTC.

The rearrangement uses TRBV27 and TRBJ2-7, with D unresolved. Trimming removed 5 bases from V and 4 bases from J, with 12 bases in between. The CDR3 spans 13 residues. Germline CDR1 reads MNHEY; CDR2 reads SMNVEV (reference sequence). Here the CDR3 DNA reads TGTGCCAGCAGTCAAGCTATATCTTACGAGCAGTACTTC. Protein product: CASSQAISYEQYF.

The genes are TRBV5-1 and TRBJ1-2; TRBD1 aligns across 7 bases. The germline V gene has CDR1 SGHRS and CDR2 YFSETQ. Trimming took 0 bases from V and 4 from J; bases not matched to a gene: 6. This CDR3 region has 15 residues. CDR3 loop: CASSLEGGATYGYTF. The DNA of the CDR3 is TGCGCCAGCAGCTTGGAAGGGGGCGCGACCTATGGCTACACCTTC.

V and J are TRBV15 and TRBJ1-1; D is perhaps TRBD1 (6 bases). V lost 3 bases and J 2 bases, leaving 13 bases between the germline ends. The germline V gene has CDR1 LNHNV and CDR2 YYDKDF (reference sequence). The length of the CDR3 is 15 residues. The CDR3 coding sequence is TGTGCCACCAGCAGCAGCGCAGGGGAAAACACTGAAGCTTTCTTT. Amino acids: CATSSSAGENTEAFF.

This sequence joins TRBV7-7 and TRBJ2-2; no clear D. Looked up from germline, CDR1 is SSHAT and CDR2 is FNYEAQ (reference sequence). With 1 base removed from V and 8 bases from J, the gap between germline ends came to 5 bases. This CDR3 has 12 residues. The CDR3 region has the DNA TGTGCCAGCAGCTTAGACCGGGGGGAGCTGTTTTTT. Encoded protein: CASSLDRGELFF.

In DNA, the CDR3 is TGTGCCAGCAGCATAATGGCGGGGGCAGTCACCGGGGAGCTGTTTTTT. Translated: CASSIMAGAVTGELFF. The J gene is TRBJ2-2, the V gene TRBV7-9; maybe TRBD2 (7 bases). This CDR3 is built from 16 residues. The V end was cut by 5 bases, the J end by 4 bases, with 17 bases between. Germline V lookup: CDR1 SEHNR, CDR2 FQNEAQ (reference sequence).

The CDR3 sequence is CASLRQANEKLFF. Here the CDR3 DNA reads TGTGCCAGTCTTAGACAGGCTAATGAAAAACTGTTTTTT. This rearrangement joins TRBV2 to TRBJ1-4, with TRBD1 as a possible D gene (6 bases). With 9 bases removed from V and 3 bases from J, the gap between germline ends came to 11 bases. Germline V gene sequence: CDR1 SNHLY, CDR2 FYNNEI. The CDR3 runs 13 residues.

The J gene is TRBJ1-5, the V gene TRBV5-8; 10 bases line up with TRBD1. In germline, CDR1 is SGHTS, CDR2 YDEGEE. This CDR3 spans 17 amino acids. V dropped 4 bases and J dropped 5; count of bases not matched to a gene: 12. The CDR3 region is CASSKIGQGVVDQPQHF. CDR3 DNA sequence: TGTGCCAGCAGCAAAATAGGACAGGGGGTAGTTGATCAGCCCCAGCATTTT.

The chain carries TRBV4-3 and TRBJ1-2; the match to TRBD1 covers 8 bases. Germline V gives CDR1 LGHNA, CDR2 YSLEER. The CDR3 covers 17 residues. With 0 bases clipped from V and 8 bases from J, the junction kept 14 bases outside the gene matches. The CDR3 DNA reads TGCGCCAGCAGCCAAGAAGGCCGGACAGGGTTGGCGGGAGGCTACACCTTC. Translating gives CASSQEGRTGLAGGYTF.